Sequencing of this T cell receptor beta chain was carried out in a study of identical twins. This clonotype was counted only a few times. TCRdb called the 5' RACE reads again in MiXCR, with one record for every CDR3 protein. The table lists about 530,000 distinct CDR3 sequences, 20% to 25% of them singletons, with 0.4% to 0.6% in the top ten. V lost 1 base, J lost 8 bases, and 11 bases lay in between. This CDR3 comprises 12 residues. CDR1 is DFQATT, CDR2 SNEGSKA, per germline (reference sequence). These same records also appear under a second study, on yellow fever vaccine responses in identical twins.

This chain connects TRBV20-1 to TRBJ1-2; TRBD1 is a possible D gene (5 bases). The material sequenced was CD4+ T cells sorted from blood. This TCR came from a woman aged 18 to 35 in good health. CDR3 DNA: TGCAGTGCTAGAGGACAGCTGGGAGGCTACACCTTC. This translates into CSARGQLGGYTF.